A selection of T cell receptor beta chains follows, all from one sample in a study of shared clonotypes between healthy human individuals. Assay: immunoSEQ multiplex PCR; the TCRdb copy retains only in-frame clones and omits some. Of around 600,000 clones detected, approximately 95% appear once; the ten largest clones hold approximately 0.11%. The specimen sequenced was naive CD8+ T cells sorted from blood. The receptors here all came from a young woman in good health. The CDR3 runs from the conserved cysteine through the conserved F or W. The D gene is left open where the match is weak. Clone sizes are given selectively: once, few, many, or a class where the clone is expanded.

V: TRBV29-1; D: .; length: 12; J: TRBJ1-1; size: .; CDR3: CSVIGLNTEAFF; DNA: TGCAGCGTTATCGGGTTAAACACTGAAGCTTTCTTT
V: TRBV7-9; D: TRBD1; length: 12; J: TRBJ2-7; size: few; CDR3: CASRQGSYEQYF; DNA: TGTGCCTCACGACAGGGATCCTACGAGCAGTACTTC
V: TRBV4-1; D: TRBD2; length: 17; J: TRBJ2-5; size: .; CDR3: CASSQLFETSGRKTQYF; DNA: TGCGCCAGCAGCCAACTCTTTGAGACTAGCGGGAGAAAGACCCAGTACTTC
V: TRBV6-4; D: .; length: 13; J: TRBJ2-7; size: .; CDR3: CAAIVEFSYEQYF; DNA: TGTGCCGCCATCGTCGAATTCTCCTACGAGCAGTACTTC
V: TRBV19; D: .; length: 15; J: TRBJ1-4; size: .; CDR3: CASKVFRGSNEKLFF; DNA: TGTGCCAGTAAAGTGTTCCGTGGGTCTAATGAAAAACTGTTTTTT
V: TRBV19; D: .; length: 17; J: TRBJ1-5; size: .; CDR3: CASSIDPSSSLTQPQHF; DNA: TGTGCCAGTAGTATAGACCCCTCTTCCTCGTTGACACAGCCCCAGCATTTT
V: TRBV18; D: .; length: 19; J: TRBJ1-3; size: .; CDR3: CASSQHHVEDGTAGNTIYF; DNA: TGTGCCAGCTCACAACACCACGTGGAAGATGGGACGGCTGGAAACACCATATATTTT
V: TRBV15; D: .; length: 16; J: TRBJ2-3; size: .; CDR3: CATSRVRRSATDTQYF; DNA: TGTGCCACCAGCAGAGTCCGTAGAAGCGCCACAGATACGCAGTATTTT
V: TRBV14; D: TRBD1; length: 16; J: TRBJ2-1; size: .; CDR3: CASSPVGQGSYNEQFF; DNA: TGTGCCAGCAGCCCCGTGGGACAGGGGTCATACAATGAGCAGTTCTTC
V: TRBV4-2; D: TRBD1; length: 14; J: TRBJ2-7; size: .; CDR3: CASTPAGGTYEQYF; DNA: TGTGCCAGCACCCCGGCAGGGGGAACTTACGAGCAGTACTTC
V: TRBV20-1; D: TRBD1; length: 11; J: TRBJ2-7; size: .; CDR3: CSAGTGDEQYF; DNA: TGCAGTGCTGGGACAGGGGACGAGCAGTACTTC
V: TRBV4-1; D: TRBD2; length: 20; J: TRBJ2-7; size: .; CDR3: CASSQRTGPTSGSRAYEQYF; DNA: TGCGCCAGCAGCCAACGGACAGGTCCGACTAGCGGGAGCAGGGCCTACGAGCAGTACTTC
V: TRBV27; D: .; length: 14; J: TRBJ2-1; size: .; CDR3: CASSTTGPFNEQFF; DNA: TGTGCCAGCAGTACAACGGGACCCTTCAATGAGCAGTTCTTC
V: TRBV28; D: TRBD1; length: 17; J: TRBJ1-2; size: .; CDR3: CASSLRSLQGAFGGYTF; DNA: TGTGCCAGCAGTTTAAGAAGCCTCCAGGGGGCATTTGGTGGCTACACCTTC
V: TRBV4-2; D: TRBD2; length: 16; J: TRBJ2-2; size: .; CDR3: CASSQGWTSSSGELFF; DNA: TGTGCCAGCAGCCAAGGTTGGACTAGCTCCTCCGGGGAGCTGTTTTTT
V: TRBV9; D: .; length: 13; J: TRBJ2-1; size: .; CDR3: CASSPPDYNEQFF; DNA: TGTGCCAGCAGCCCCCCGGACTACAATGAGCAGTTCTTC
V: TRBV2; D: TRBD1; length: 15; J: TRBJ2-5; size: .; CDR3: CASKARTGGRETQYF; DNA: TGTGCCAGCAAAGCGCGGACAGGGGGCCGAGAGACCCAGTACTTC
V: TRBV19; D: TRBD2; length: 13; J: TRBJ2-5; size: .; CDR3: CASSSRTSREQYF; DNA: TGTGCCAGTTCCTCCCGGACTAGCAGGGAGCAGTACTTC
V: TRBV29-1; D: TRBD2; length: 15; J: TRBJ2-1; size: .; CDR3: CSVGLAGGRGIEQFF; DNA: TGCAGCGTTGGGCTAGCGGGAGGGCGGGGGATAGAGCAGTTCTTC
V: TRBV6-1; D: .; length: 13; J: TRBJ1-1; size: .; CDR3: CASRLRPGTEAFF; DNA: TGTGCCAGCAGACTGCGGCCGGGGACTGAAGCTTTCTTT
V: TRBV7-9; D: .; length: 14; J: TRBJ2-2; size: .; CDR3: CASSRDPYTGELFF; DNA: TGTGCCAGCAGCCGGGATCCCTACACCGGGGAGCTGTTTTTT
V: TRBV6-5; D: .; length: 14; J: TRBJ1-2; size: .; CDR3: CASSYVGEGSGYTF; DNA: TGTGCCAGCAGTTACGTCGGGGAGGGATCGGGCTACACCTTC
V: TRBV10-2; D: .; length: 12; J: TRBJ1-1; size: .; CDR3: CASSENRQEAFF; DNA: TGCGCCAGCAGTGAGAACAGGCAGGAAGCTTTCTTT
V: TRBV23-1; D: .; length: 15; J: TRBJ2-5; size: .; CDR3: CASHKENGGWETQYF; DNA: TGCGCCAGCCACAAGGAAAACGGGGGTTGGGAGACCCAGTACTTC
V: TRBV11-1; D: .; length: 19; J: TRBJ2-6; size: .; CDR3: CASSPRQGWGVSGANVLTF; DNA: TGTGCCAGCAGCCCCCGACAGGGTTGGGGGGTCTCTGGGGCCAACGTCCTGACTTTC
V: TRBV19; D: .; length: 14; J: TRBJ1-1; size: .; CDR3: CASSIGRTGTEAFF; DNA: TGTGCCAGTAGTATAGGTCGGACGGGGACCGAAGCTTTCTTT
V: TRBV6-1; D: .; length: 16; J: TRBJ1-3; size: .; CDR3: CASSEWAASSGNTIYF; DNA: TGTGCCAGCAGTGAGTGGGCAGCATCCTCTGGAAACACCATATATTTT
V: TRBV29-1; D: .; length: 12; J: TRBJ2-2; size: .; CDR3: CSVAGVTGELFF; DNA: TGCAGCGTTGCTGGGGTCACCGGGGAGCTGTTTTTT
V: TRBV10-3; D: .; length: 19; J: TRBJ2-7; size: .; CDR3: CAISTTGTSPATLSYEQYF; DNA: TGTGCCATCAGTACCACTGGGACAAGCCCAGCAACGCTAAGTTACGAGCAGTACTTC
V: TRBV7-2; D: TRBD2; length: 14; J: TRBJ2-2; size: .; CDR3: CASSLGTSGRELFF; DNA: TGTGCCAGCAGCCTCGGGACTAGCGGGAGGGAGCTGTTTTTT
V: TRBV30; D: TRBD1; length: 14; J: TRBJ2-7; size: once; CDR3: CACEARGSSYEQYF; DNA: TGTGCCTGCGAAGCCAGGGGGAGCTCCTACGAGCAGTACTTC
V: TRBV5-8; D: TRBD1; length: 16; J: TRBJ2-7; size: few; CDR3: CASSLPPRQGTYEQYF; DNA: TGTGCCAGCAGCTTGCCCCCGAGACAGGGGACCTACGAGCAGTACTTC
V: TRBV28; D: .; length: 16; J: TRBJ2-7; size: .; CDR3: CASTLGAGISTYEQYF; DNA: TGTGCCAGCACCTTAGGGGCCGGGATTTCAACTTACGAGCAGTACTTC
V: TRBV11-3; D: .; length: 16; J: TRBJ2-1; size: .; CDR3: CASSFLPGSGSNEQFF; DNA: TGTGCCAGCAGCTTCCTGCCGGGAAGTGGGAGCAATGAGCAGTTCTTC
V: TRBV27; D: TRBD2; length: 16; J: TRBJ2-5; size: .; CDR3: CASSLTPGLDRETQYF; DNA: TGTGCCAGCAGCCTAACACCGGGACTAGATAGGGAGACCCAGTACTTC
V: TRBV27; D: .; length: 13; J: TRBJ2-5; size: .; CDR3: CASRRLVEGEQYF; DNA: TGTGCCAGCAGGAGACTAGTTGAGGGGGAGCAGTACTTC
V: TRBV5-1; D: TRBD2; length: 16; J: TRBJ2-5; size: .; CDR3: CAGAAGLAGYQETQYF; DNA: TGCGCCGGAGCCGCGGGACTAGCGGGGTACCAAGAGACCCAGTACTTC
V: TRBV19; D: .; length: 15; J: TRBJ1-5; size: .; CDR3: CASKEGILSNQPQHF; DNA: TGTGCCAGTAAGGAGGGAATTCTTAGCAATCAGCCCCAGCATTTT
V: TRBV27; D: .; length: 13; J: TRBJ2-5; size: .; CDR3: CASSADSRGTQYF; DNA: TGTGCCAGCAGTGCGGACTCACGGGGGACCCAGTACTTC
V: TRBV29-1; D: .; length: 12; J: TRBJ1-2; size: .; CDR3: CSVEDQGYGYTF; DNA: TGCAGCGTTGAAGATCAAGGATATGGCTACACCTTC
V: TRBV2; D: TRBD2; length: 15; J: TRBJ2-5; size: .; CDR3: CASKPTSGSQETQYF; DNA: TGTGCCAGCAAACCGACTAGCGGTTCTCAAGAGACCCAGTACTTC
V: TRBV30; D: .; length: 16; J: TRBJ1-1; size: .; CDR3: CAWSGWDSLGETEAFF; DNA: TGTGCCTGGTCCGGCTGGGACTCCCTAGGGGAGACTGAAGCTTTCTTT
V: TRBV7-3; D: .; length: 15; J: TRBJ1-4; size: .; CDR3: CASSLNLGLREKLFF; DNA: TGTGCCAGCAGCCTGAATTTGGGGTTGCGGGAAAAACTGTTTTTT
V: TRBV15; D: .; length: 13; J: TRBJ2-7; size: .; CDR3: CATSRDRSYEQYF; DNA: TGTGCCACCAGCAGAGATAGAAGCTACGAGCAGTACTTC
V: TRBV2; D: .; length: 13; J: TRBJ2-7; size: .; CDR3: CASSDVGSYEQYF; DNA: TGTGCCAGCAGTGACGTGGGATCCTACGAGCAGTACTTC
V: TRBV11-2; D: TRBD2; length: 16; J: TRBJ2-1; size: .; CDR3: CASSRQPGLASDEQFF; DNA: TGTGCCAGCAGCCGCCAACCGGGACTAGCCTCGGATGAGCAGTTCTTC
V: TRBV7-9; D: .; length: 11; J: TRBJ2-7; size: .; CDR3: CASSPFEVQYF; DNA: TGTGCCAGCAGCCCCTTTGAAGTGCAGTACTTC
V: TRBV27; D: TRBD1; length: 16; J: TRBJ2-5; size: .; CDR3: CASSLSGTGPVQTQYF; DNA: TGTGCCAGCAGTTTATCCGGGACAGGTCCCGTCCAGACCCAGTACTTC
V: TRBV10-3; D: TRBD2; length: 15; J: TRBJ2-3; size: .; CDR3: CAISEWTSSTDTQYF; DNA: TGTGCCATCAGTGAGTGGACTAGCAGCACAGATACGCAGTATTTT
V: TRBV19; D: .; length: 13; J: TRBJ2-7; size: .; CDR3: CASSIDPSYEQYF; DNA: TGTGCCAGTAGTATAGACCCCAGTTACGAGCAGTACTTC
V: TRBV28; D: TRBD2; length: 16; J: TRBJ2-1; size: .; CDR3: CASSLPSAGGRIEQFF; DNA: TGTGCCAGCAGTTTGCCCTCGGCGGGAGGGCGTATTGAGCAGTTCTTC
V: TRBV19; D: .; length: 15; J: TRBJ1-4; size: .; CDR3: CASSTAQGTNEKLFF; DNA: TGTGCCAGTAGTACGGCCCAGGGAACTAATGAAAAACTGTTTTTT
V: TRBV28; D: .; length: 14; J: TRBJ1-2; size: .; CDR3: CASSLNRDNYGYTF; DNA: TGTGCCAGCAGTTTAAACCGGGACAACTATGGCTACACCTTC
V: TRBV11-2; D: .; length: 15; J: TRBJ1-5; size: .; CDR3: CASSRTGDSNQPQHF; DNA: TGTGCCAGCAGCCGGACGGGGGATAGCAATCAGCCCCAGCATTTT
V: TRBV7-8; D: .; length: 17; J: TRBJ2-2; size: .; CDR3: CASSLAYYIRGTGELFF; DNA: TGTGCCAGCAGCTTAGCCTATTATATCCGGGGAACCGGGGAGCTGTTTTTT